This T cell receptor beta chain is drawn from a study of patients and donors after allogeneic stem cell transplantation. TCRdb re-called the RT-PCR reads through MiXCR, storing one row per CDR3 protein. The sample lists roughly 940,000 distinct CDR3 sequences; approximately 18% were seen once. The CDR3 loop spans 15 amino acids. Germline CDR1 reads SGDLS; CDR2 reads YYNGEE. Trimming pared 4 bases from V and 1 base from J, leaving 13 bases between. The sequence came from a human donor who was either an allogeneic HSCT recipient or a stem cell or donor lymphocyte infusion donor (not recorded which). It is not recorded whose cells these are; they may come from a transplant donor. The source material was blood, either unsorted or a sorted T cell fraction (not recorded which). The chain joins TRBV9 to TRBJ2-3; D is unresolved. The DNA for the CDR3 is TGTGCCAGCAGCTCCTCAGAGTCTCGCACAGATACGCAGTATTTT. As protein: CASSSSESRTDTQYF.